The TCR beta chain under discussion was sequenced for a study of cytomegalovirus exposure and HLA in healthy donors. Study-wide findings and caveats: Relative to the approximately 700-donor mean, N-insertions were reportedly fewer in an Asian-associated ancestry cluster in a later analysis. Later on, a genetic analysis was performed. It linked a missense variant in DCLRE1C with V- and J-gene trimming of TCR beta.

Germline CDR1 MGHRA, CDR2 YSYEKL. Trimming left V 0 bases short and J 3 bases short, with 9 bases between. CDR3 length equals 16 residues. Use of 60 Vbeta and 13 Jbeta primers characterized the PCR. Sequencing was performed with immunoSEQ multiplex PCR; in TCRdb, only in-frame clones are kept and a portion is missing. Of roughly 90,000 clones in the sample, 80% are singletons; the top ten hold roughly 2%. With regard to this clone: Its antigen is currently unknown.

This TCR was recovered from a man younger than 35 in good health and CMV-seronegative. The source material was PBMCs. The V call is TRBV4-1, the J call TRBJ1-6; the D is unclear. The CDR3 sequence: CASSQDADYYNSPLHF. CDR3 bases: TGCGCCAGCAGCCAAGACGCGGATTACTATAATTCACCCCTCCACTTT.